These T cell receptor beta chains were read from a single sample in a study of preoperative IRX-2 immunotherapy in early breast cancer. Some clones are missing from TCRdb's copy, which holds only in-frame ones; the method was immunoSEQ multiplex PCR. The sample records some 42,000 clones, about four fifths being singletons. The sequences come from lymph node tissue, collected after IRX-2 immunotherapy. The source is a human donor with breast cancer. Both conserved end residues are part of each CDR3. The order of the fields is clone size, D gene, V gene, J gene, CDR3 length, CDR3 protein, CDR3 DNA. D genes are given only for firm matches. The listing skips clone size in some rows; elsewhere it reads once, few, many or a size class.

.,.,TRBV19,TRBJ1-1,14,CASSIVTSNTEAFF,TGTGCCAGTAGTATAGTGACTTCGAACACTGAAGCTTTCTTT
few,TRBD2,TRBV6-8,TRBJ2-1,14,CASSRTSGYNEQFF,TGTGCCAGCAGTCGGACTAGCGGCTACAATGAGCAGTTCTTC
.,TRBD1,TRBV15,TRBJ1-4,14,CATSLDRAAEKLFF,TGTGCCACCAGCCTAGACAGGGCGGCTGAAAAACTGTTTTTT
once,TRBD1,TRBV5-1,TRBJ1-4,14,CASSSGTGNEKLFF,TGCGCCAGCAGCTCCGGGACAGGGAATGAAAAACTGTTTTTT
.,.,TRBV14,TRBJ2-1,12,CASSQHVNEQFF,TGTGCCAGCAGCCAACATGTAAATGAGCAGTTCTTC
once,.,TRBV18,TRBJ1-1,15,CASSPLPGRDTEAFF,TGTGCCAGCTCACCATTACCTGGTAGGGACACTGAAGCTTTCTTT
.,TRBD1,TRBV18,TRBJ1-1,16,CASSLDREGMNTEAFF,TGTGCCAGCTCCCTAGACAGGGAAGGGATGAACACTGAAGCTTTCTTT
.,TRBD1,TRBV7-7,TRBJ1-2,15,CASSPWDRPNYGYTF,TGTGCCAGCAGCCCATGGGACAGGCCTAACTATGGCTACACCTTC
.,TRBD1,TRBV11-3,TRBJ2-1,15,CASSATGTVVWEQFF,TGTGCCAGCAGCGCAACCGGGACAGTGGTGTGGGAGCAGTTCTTC
.,TRBD1,TRBV11-3,TRBJ2-2,14,CASSFLPGQGGLFF,TGTGCCAGCAGCTTTCTCCCCGGACAGGGCGGGCTGTTTTTT
.,.,TRBV11-3,TRBJ1-2,14,CASSLIRENYGYTF,TGTGCCAGCAGCTTGATTCGGGAAAACTATGGCTACACCTTC
.,TRBD1,TRBV11-3,TRBJ2-7,16,CASSLGYGRGHDEQYF,TGTGCCAGCAGCTTAGGCTATGGCAGGGGGCACGACGAGCAGTACTTC
.,TRBD1,TRBV7-8,TRBJ1-4,16,CASSSGTGNTNEKLFF,TGTGCCAGCAGCTCCGGGACAGGGAATACTAATGAAAAACTGTTTTTT
.,.,TRBV29-1,TRBJ1-2,14,CSVAGPTVGKEYTF,TGCAGCGTTGCGGGACCGACGGTGGGGAAAGAGTACACCTTC
.,.,TRBV6-7,TRBJ2-5,16,CASSYLGAGVGETQYF,TGTGCCAGCAGTTACCTAGGGGCAGGGGTTGGAGAGACCCAGTACTTC
.,.,TRBV6-8,TRBJ1-2,12,CASSPGLRGYTF,TGTGCCAGCAGCCCAGGCCTTCGGGGCTACACCTTC
few,.,TRBV14,TRBJ2-1,15,CASSRYRDSYNEQFF,TGTGCCAGCAGTCGATACAGGGACTCCTACAATGAGCAGTTCTTC
.,.,TRBV28,TRBJ2-7,14,CASSQKGVTAEQYF,TGTGCCAGCAGCCAGAAGGGTGTGACGGCCGAGCAGTACTTC
.,.,TRBV4-1,TRBJ1-2,15,CASSQRTGDLYGYTF,TGCGCCAGCAGCCAACGGACTGGGGATTTATATGGCTACACCTTC
.,.,TRBV11-3,TRBJ2-1,14,CASSLGTADNEQFF,TGTGCCAGCAGCCTAGGGACGGCTGACAATGAGCAGTTCTTC
.,TRBD1,TRBV11-3,TRBJ2-7,15,CASSWNPGTGGEQYF,TGTGCCAGCAGCTGGAATCCCGGGACAGGGGGGGAGCAGTACTTC
.,TRBD1,TRBV11-3,TRBJ1-6,16,CASSRDSSSYNSPLHF,TGTGCCAGCAGCCGGGACAGTAGCTCCTATAATTCACCCCTCCACTTT
.,TRBD2,TRBV11-3,TRBJ2-3,19,CASSFLANPGLAGGDTQYF,TGTGCCAGCAGCTTTCTCGCCAACCCGGGACTAGCGGGGGGAGATACGCAGTATTTT
.,TRBD1,TRBV18,TRBJ1-2,14,CASSPGTGQYGYTF,TGTGCCAGCTCACCGGGGACAGGCCAATATGGCTACACCTTC
.,.,TRBV19,TRBJ1-1,13,CASTGLLGVEAFF,TGTGCCAGTACGGGCCTTTTGGGCGTTGAAGCTTTCTTT
.,.,TRBV11-3,TRBJ1-5,15,CASSLVLSGNQPQHF,TGTGCCAGCAGCTTAGTCTTGTCTGGGAATCAGCCCCAGCATTTT
.,.,TRBV11-3,TRBJ1-2,15,CASSIRTDSAYGYTF,TGTGCCAGCAGCATACGGACAGATAGCGCCTATGGCTACACCTTC
few,.,TRBV6-8,TRBJ2-3,14,CAISGTTSTDTQYF,TGTGCCATCAGTGGTACGACTAGCACAGATACGCAGTATTTT
.,.,TRBV9,TRBJ1-2,14,CASSVEAGNYGYTF,TGTGCCAGCAGCGTAGAGGCTGGCAACTATGGCTACACCTTC